The next 7 T cell receptor beta chains were all read from a single sample in a study of post-analysis software for immune sequencing data. Libraries were made from TCR beta cDNA, and they carried unique molecular identifiers. MiXCR, run by TCRdb on the PCR reads, gives a single entry per CDR3 protein. The sample lists about 540,000 distinct CDR3 sequences, about a third occurring once. General study results and limits: TRBV segments more frequent in patients than in controls numbered roughly 5 and included TRBV5-6, TRBV5-1 and TRBV20-1.

Their target antigens are unknown. The sample was blood. These receptors were obtained from a girl between 2 and 17 years old with multiple sclerosis.

This clonotype was counted a few times. This chain joins TRBV3-1 and TRBJ1-2; D is unclear. The CDR3 consists of 13 residues. V was clipped by 4 bases and J by 4 bases, with 10 bases between them. The germline V gene has CDR1 LGHDT and CDR2 YNNKEL (reference sequence). The CDR3 region is CASSPRASYGYTF. The CDR3 region has the DNA TGTGCCAGCAGCCCGAGGGCCAGCTATGGCTACACCTTC.

This chain connects TRBV6-6 to TRBJ1-6; the match to TRBD1 covers 9 bases. Germline CDR1 MNHNY, CDR2 SVGAGI (reference sequence). V was clipped by 2 bases and J by 7 bases; unmatched bases: 9. The CDR3 length is 17 residues. The CDR3 DNA is TGTGCCAGCAGTTACGAGACTGGGACAGGGAAAAATTCACCCCTCCACTTT. Translating it yields CASSYETGTGKNSPLHF.

This clonotype was seen more than once but under ten times. J is TRBJ2-3 and V is TRBV29-1; perhaps D is TRBD1 or TRBD2 (5 bases each). The CDR3 runs 11 residues. Germline V gene sequence: CDR1 SQVTM, CDR2 ANQGSEA. The V end was cut by 6 bases, the J end by 4 bases, with 8 bases between. The CDR3 region is CSVSGPDTQYF. The CDR3 nucleotides are TGCAGCGTCTCGGGGCCAGATACGCAGTATTTT.

The chain links TRBV18 to TRBJ2-4; TRBD2 might be the D (6 bases). The DNA end is more similar to TRBJ2-7, so the J call may be wrong. CDR1 is KGHSH and CDR2 is LQKENI in the germline V gene. CDR3 length equals 13 residues. The CDR3 is CASSPWRGDEQYF. The CDR3 DNA sequence: TGTGCCAGCTCCCCTTGGCGGGGCGACGAGCAGTACTTC.

This chain connects TRBV4-1 to TRBJ1-5; D call uncertain. Germline assignment: CDR1 MGHRA and CDR2 YSYEKL. V shed 2 bases and J shed 5 bases, with 10 bases lying between them. The CDR3 loop spans 14 amino acids. The CDR3 reads CASSQPPMDQPQHF. The CDR3 DNA reads as TGCGCCAGCAGCCAACCCCCGATGGATCAGCCCCAGCATTTT.

This clonotype was seen a handful of times. The chain has TRBV5-5 and TRBJ1-2, with D possibly being TRBD1 (5 bases). Trimming removed 2 bases at V and 8 bases at J, with 16 bases between. CDR3 size: 14 residues. Germline V CDR1 and CDR2: SGHKS, YYEKEE (reference sequence). The CDR3 nucleotides read TGTGCCAGCAGCTTTTCGGGAGGGACCGCGGGCTACACCTTC. Translated, it gives CASSFSGGTAGYTF.

This clonotype was observed a few times. The chain has TRBV5-1 and TRBJ2-3, with D perhaps matching TRBD1 (6 bases). Trimming shortened V by 4 bases and J by 3 bases, and 9 bases separated the two germline ends. The CDR3 length is 13 residues. The germline CDR1 and CDR2 sequences are SGHRS and YFSETQ. The DNA of the CDR3 is TGCGCCAGCAGCCCCGACAGGACAGATACGCAGTATTTT. It is translated as CASSPDRTDTQYF.